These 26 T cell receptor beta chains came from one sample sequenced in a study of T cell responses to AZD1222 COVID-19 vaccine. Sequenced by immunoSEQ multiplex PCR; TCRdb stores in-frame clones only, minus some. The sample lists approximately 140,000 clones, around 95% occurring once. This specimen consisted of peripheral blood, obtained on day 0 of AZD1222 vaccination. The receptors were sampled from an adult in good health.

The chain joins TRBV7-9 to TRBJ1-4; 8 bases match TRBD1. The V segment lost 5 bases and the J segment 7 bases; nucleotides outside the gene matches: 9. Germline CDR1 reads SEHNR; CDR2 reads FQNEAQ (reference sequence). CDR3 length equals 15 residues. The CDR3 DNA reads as TGTGCCAGCAGCCCCCGACAGGGGCGGGGTGAAAAACTGTTTTTT. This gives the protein CASSPRQGRGEKLFF.

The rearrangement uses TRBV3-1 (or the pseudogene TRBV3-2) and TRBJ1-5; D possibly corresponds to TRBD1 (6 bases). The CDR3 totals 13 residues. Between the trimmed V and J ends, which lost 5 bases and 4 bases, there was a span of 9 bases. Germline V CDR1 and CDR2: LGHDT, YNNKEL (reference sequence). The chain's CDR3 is CASSFTGNQPQHF. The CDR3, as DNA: TGTGCCAGCAGCTTTACAGGGAATCAGCCCCAGCATTTT.

CDR3 sequence: CASSFPRTGWDYGYTF. The CDR3 nucleotides read TGTGCCAGCAGTTTCCCCCGCACAGGCTGGGACTATGGCTACACCTTC. The V and J genes are TRBV6-2 or TRBV6-3 and TRBJ1-2, with a tentative D call TRBD1 (5 bases). Germline CDR1 and CDR2: MNHEY and SVGEGT. The germline V and J ends were trimmed by 4 bases and 3 bases, with 18 bases remaining between them. This CDR3 comprises 16 residues.

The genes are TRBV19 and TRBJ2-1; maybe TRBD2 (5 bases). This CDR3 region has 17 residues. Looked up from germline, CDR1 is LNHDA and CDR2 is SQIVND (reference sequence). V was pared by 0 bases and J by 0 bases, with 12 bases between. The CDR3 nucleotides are TGTGCCAGTAGTATAGAGGTAGGAACTAGCTCCTACAATGAGCAGTTCTTC. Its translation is CASSIEVGTSSYNEQFF.

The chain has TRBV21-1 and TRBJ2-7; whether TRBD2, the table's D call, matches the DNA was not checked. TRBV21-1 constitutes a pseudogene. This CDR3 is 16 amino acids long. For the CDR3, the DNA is TGTGCCAGCAACCCAAGCGGGGCTAGCGGACCGTACGAGCAGTACGTC. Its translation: CASNPSGASGPYEQYV.

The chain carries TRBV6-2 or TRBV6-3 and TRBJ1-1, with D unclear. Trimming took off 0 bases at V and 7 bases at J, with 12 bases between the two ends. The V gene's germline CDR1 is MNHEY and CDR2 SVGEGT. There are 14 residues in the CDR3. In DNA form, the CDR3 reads TGTGCCAGCAGTTACTCGGTGGCTTGGAGTGAAGCTTTCTTT. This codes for CASSYSVAWSEAFF.

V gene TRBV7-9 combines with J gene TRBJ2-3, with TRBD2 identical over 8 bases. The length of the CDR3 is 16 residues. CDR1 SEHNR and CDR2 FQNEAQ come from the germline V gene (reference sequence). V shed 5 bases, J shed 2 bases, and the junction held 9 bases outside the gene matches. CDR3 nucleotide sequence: TGTGCCAGCAGCGAAATCCTAGCGGGTGACACAGATACGCAGTATTTT. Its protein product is CASSEILAGDTDTQYF.

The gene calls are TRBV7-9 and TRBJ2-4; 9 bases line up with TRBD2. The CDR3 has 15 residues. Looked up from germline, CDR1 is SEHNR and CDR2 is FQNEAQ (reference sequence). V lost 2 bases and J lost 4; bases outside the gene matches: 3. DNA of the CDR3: TGTGCCAGCAGCTTAAGCGGGGGGCGTAAAAACATTCAGTACTTC. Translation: CASSLSGGRKNIQYF.

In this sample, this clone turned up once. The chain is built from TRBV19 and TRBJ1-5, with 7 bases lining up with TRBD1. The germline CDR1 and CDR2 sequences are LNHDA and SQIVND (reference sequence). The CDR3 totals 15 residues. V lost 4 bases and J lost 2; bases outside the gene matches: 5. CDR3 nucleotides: TGTGCCAGTAGTACCCCCACAGGGGGCAATCAGCCCCAGCATTTT. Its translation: CASSTPTGGNQPQHF.

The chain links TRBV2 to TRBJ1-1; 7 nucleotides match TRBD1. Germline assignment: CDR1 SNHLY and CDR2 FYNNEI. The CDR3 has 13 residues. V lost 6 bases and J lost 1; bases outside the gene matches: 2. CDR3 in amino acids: CASSRGGNTEAFF. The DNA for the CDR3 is TGTGCCAGCAGCAGGGGGGGGAACACTGAAGCTTTCTTT.

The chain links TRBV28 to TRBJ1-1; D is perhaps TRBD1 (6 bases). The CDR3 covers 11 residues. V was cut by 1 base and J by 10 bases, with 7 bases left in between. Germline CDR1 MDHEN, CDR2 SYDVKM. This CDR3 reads CASSLLGGAFF. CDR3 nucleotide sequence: TGTGCCAGCAGTTTATTAGGGGGAGCTTTCTTT. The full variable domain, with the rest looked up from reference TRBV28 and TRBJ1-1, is DVKVTQSSRYLVKRTGEKVFLECVQDMDHENMFWYRQDPGLGLRLIYFSYDVKMKEKGDIPEGYSVSREKKERFSLILESASTNQTSMYLCASSLLGGAFFGQGTRLTVV.

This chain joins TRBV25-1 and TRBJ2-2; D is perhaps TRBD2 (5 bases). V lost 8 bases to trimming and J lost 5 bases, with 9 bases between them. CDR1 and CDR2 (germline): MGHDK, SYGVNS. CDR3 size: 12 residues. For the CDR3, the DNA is TGTGCCAGCCTAGGCGGGACCGGGGAGCTGTTTTTT. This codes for CASLGGTGELFF. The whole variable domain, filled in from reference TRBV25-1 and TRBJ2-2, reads EADIYQTPRYLVIGTGKKITLECSQTMGHDKMYWYQQDPGMELHLIHYSYGVNSTEKGDLSSESTVSRIRTEHFPLTLESARPSHTSQYLCASLGGTGELFFGEGSRLTVL.

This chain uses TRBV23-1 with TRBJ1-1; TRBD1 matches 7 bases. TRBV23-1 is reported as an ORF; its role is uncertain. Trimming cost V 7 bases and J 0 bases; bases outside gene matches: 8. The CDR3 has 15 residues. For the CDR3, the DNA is TGCGCCAGCATCGTGACAGGGCTTATGAACACTGAAGCTTTCTTT. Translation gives CASIVTGLMNTEAFF.

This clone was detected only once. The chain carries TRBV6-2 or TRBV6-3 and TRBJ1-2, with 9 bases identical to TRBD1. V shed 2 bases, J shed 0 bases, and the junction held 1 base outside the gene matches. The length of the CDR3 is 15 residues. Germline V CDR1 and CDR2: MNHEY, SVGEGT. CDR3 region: CASSYGTGTNYGYTF. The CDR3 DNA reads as TGTGCCAGCAGTTACGGGACAGGGACTAACTATGGCTACACCTTC.

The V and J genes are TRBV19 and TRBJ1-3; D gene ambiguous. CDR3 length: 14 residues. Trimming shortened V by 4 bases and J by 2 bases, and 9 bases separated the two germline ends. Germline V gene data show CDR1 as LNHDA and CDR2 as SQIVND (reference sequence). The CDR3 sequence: CASSTGSPGNTIYF. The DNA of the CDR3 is TGTGCCAGTAGTACAGGATCCCCTGGAAACACCATATATTTT.

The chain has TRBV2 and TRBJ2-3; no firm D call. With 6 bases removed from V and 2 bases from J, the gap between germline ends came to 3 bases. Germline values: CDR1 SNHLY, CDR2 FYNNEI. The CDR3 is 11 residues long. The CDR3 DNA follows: TGTGCCAGCAGCTTCACAGATACGCAGTATTTT. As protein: CASSFTDTQYF.

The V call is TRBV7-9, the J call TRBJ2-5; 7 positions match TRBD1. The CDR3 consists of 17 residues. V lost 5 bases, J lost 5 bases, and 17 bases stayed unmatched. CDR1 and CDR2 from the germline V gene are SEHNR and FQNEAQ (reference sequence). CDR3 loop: CASSPRMAGGRGETQYF. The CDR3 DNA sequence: TGTGCCAGCAGCCCCCGTATGGCAGGGGGAAGAGGGGAGACCCAGTACTTC.

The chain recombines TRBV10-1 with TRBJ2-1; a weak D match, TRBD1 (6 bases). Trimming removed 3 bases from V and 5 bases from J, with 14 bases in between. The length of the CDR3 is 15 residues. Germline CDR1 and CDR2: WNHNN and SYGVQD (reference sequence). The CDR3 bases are TGCGCCAGCAGTGATACAGGGAGCCCCCACAATGAGCAGTTCTTC. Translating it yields CASSDTGSPHNEQFF.

CDR3 DNA: TGCGCCAGCAGCCCCAGCTGGCTGACCGGGGAGCTGTTTTTT. It translates to CASSPSWLTGELFF. This chain links TRBV4-3 with TRBJ2-2; D unclear. The ends were cut back, 4 bases at V and 5 bases at J, with 11 bases in the middle. The length of the CDR3 is 14 residues. Germline V gives CDR1 LGHNA, CDR2 YSLEER.

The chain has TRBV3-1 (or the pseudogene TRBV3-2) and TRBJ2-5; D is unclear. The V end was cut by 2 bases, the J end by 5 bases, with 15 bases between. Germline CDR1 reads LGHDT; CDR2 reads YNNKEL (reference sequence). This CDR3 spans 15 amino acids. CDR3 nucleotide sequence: TGTGCCAGCAGCCAATCTTGGTCCTGGCGGGAGACCCAGTACTTC. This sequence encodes CASSQSWSWRETQYF.

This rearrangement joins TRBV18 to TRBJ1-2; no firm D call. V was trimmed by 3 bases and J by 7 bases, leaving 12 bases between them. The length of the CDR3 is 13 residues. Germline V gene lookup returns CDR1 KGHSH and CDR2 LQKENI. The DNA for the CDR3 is TGTGCCAGCTCACCCAGGACTGACATTGGCTACACCTTC. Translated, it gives CASSPRTDIGYTF.

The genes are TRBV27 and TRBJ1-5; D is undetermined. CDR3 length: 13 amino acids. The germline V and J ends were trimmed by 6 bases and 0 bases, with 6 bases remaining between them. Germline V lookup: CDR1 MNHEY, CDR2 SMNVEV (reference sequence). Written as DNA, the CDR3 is TGTGCCAGCAGGGGATATAGCAATCAGCCCCAGCATTTT. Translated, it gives CASRGYSNQPQHF.

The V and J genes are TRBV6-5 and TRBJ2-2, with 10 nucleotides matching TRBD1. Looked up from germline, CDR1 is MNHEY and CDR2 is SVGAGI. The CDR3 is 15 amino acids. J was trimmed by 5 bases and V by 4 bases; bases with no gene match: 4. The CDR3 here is CASSSGTGETGELFF. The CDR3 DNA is TGTGCCAGCAGTTCAGGGACAGGGGAAACCGGGGAGCTGTTTTTT.

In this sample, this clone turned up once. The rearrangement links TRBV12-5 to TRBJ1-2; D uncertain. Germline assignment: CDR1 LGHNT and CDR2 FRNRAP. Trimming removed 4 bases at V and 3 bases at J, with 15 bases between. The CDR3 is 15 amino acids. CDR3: CASGSTSQGHYGYTF. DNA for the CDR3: TGTGCTAGTGGTTCCACCTCCCAAGGGCACTATGGCTACACCTTC.

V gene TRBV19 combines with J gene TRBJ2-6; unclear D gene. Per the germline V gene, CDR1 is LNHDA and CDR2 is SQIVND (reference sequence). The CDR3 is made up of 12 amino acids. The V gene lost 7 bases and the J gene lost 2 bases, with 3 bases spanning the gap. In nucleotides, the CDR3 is TGTGCCAGTACTACTGGGGCCAACGTCCTGACTTTC. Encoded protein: CASTTGANVLTF.

The CDR3 nucleotides are TGTGCCAGCAGCTTAGTAACCAGGGGGCGAGGCTACACCTTC. It specifies CASSLVTRGRGYTF. This chain uses TRBV11-2 with TRBJ1-2, with 8 bases aligning to TRBD1. Germline CDR1 reads SGHAT; CDR2 reads FQNNGV. The CDR3 length is 14 residues. The V gene end was trimmed by 1 base and the J gene end by 8 bases; junction bases not matched to a gene: 6. The variable domain in full, completed from reference TRBV11-2 and TRBJ1-2, reads EAGVAQSPRYKIIEKRQSVAFWCNPISGHATLYWYQQILGQGPKLLIQFQNNGVVDDSQLPKDRFSAERLKGVDSTLKIQPAKLEDSAVYLCASSLVTRGRGYTFGSGTRLTVV.